A selection of T cell receptor beta chains follows, all from one sample in a study of sequential checkpoint blockade in melanoma. The protocol was immunoSEQ multiplex PCR, while the TCRdb copy is restricted to in-frame clones and leaves out a portion. There are 3,000 to 4,500 clones in the sample; less than 30% occur only once, and 20% to 25% lies in the top ten. The starting material was tumor tissue (inferred from file names), obtained from a patient given nivolumab and ipilimumab in sequence. These receptors were obtained from a human donor with melanoma. The CDR3 runs from the conserved cysteine through the conserved F or W. A D gene is named only where the DNA matches it firmly. Size tells how often a clone was seen (once, few, many) or the class of an expanded clone, and some rows leave it out.

clone_size d_call j_call v_call cdr3_nt cdr3_aa
NA NA TRBJ1-5 TRBV5-1 TGCGCCAGCAGCTTGGCCGGGGGGAGTCAGCCCCAGCATTTT CASSLAGGSQPQHF
many TRBD1 TRBJ2-7 TRBV11-3 TGTGCCAGCAGCCGACTGGGACAGGGGGCTGGAGAGCAGTACTTC CASSRLGQGAGEQYF
few NA TRBJ1-5 TRBV9 TGTGCCAGCAGGTCTATACAGGGACGCAATCAGCCCCAGCATTTT CASRSIQGRNQPQHF
NA NA TRBJ2-1 TRBV5-1 TGCGCCAGCAGCTTAGGACTGGGCTACAATGAGCAGTTCTTC CASSLGLGYNEQFF
many TRBD2 TRBJ2-3 TRBV9 TGTGCCAGCAGTGTCAGGACTAGCGTGGCAGATACGCAGTATTTT CASSVRTSVADTQYF
medium-sized TRBD2 TRBJ2-7 TRBV11-3 TGTGCCAGCAGCTCCGTAGCGGGAGATGAATACGAGCAGTACTTC CASSSVAGDEYEQYF
few NA TRBJ2-1 TRBV18 TGTGCCAGCTCACCCGGGGCTACAAACAATGAGCAGTTCTTC CASSPGATNNEQFF
medium-sized NA TRBJ2-3 TRBV23-1 TGCGCCAGCAGCCAGTGGGTTATGTCGGAAACAGATACGCAGTATTTT CASSQWVMSETDTQYF
few NA TRBJ2-6 TRBV6-8 TGTGCCAGTTCCTCTGGGGCCAACGTCCTGACTTTC CASSSGANVLTF
medium-sized TRBD1 TRBJ1-4 TRBV6-8 TGTGCCAGCAGGGGACAGGGAGGGGAAAAACTGTTTTTT CASRGQGGEKLFF
NA TRBD2 TRBJ2-1 TRBV29-1 TGCAGCGCGGGGACTAGCGGGAGGAGGAATGAGCAGTTCTTC CSAGTSGRRNEQFF
few NA TRBJ1-1 TRBV18 TGTGCCAGCTCAGGCAGGGAGGGGAACACTGAAGCTTTCTTT CASSGREGNTEAFF
many NA TRBJ2-1 TRBV11-3 TGTGCCAGCACCCCGACTGCCACCTACAATGAGCAGTTCTTC CASTPTATYNEQFF
NA NA TRBJ1-5 TRBV19 TGTGCCAGTAGTCGACAGAACAATCAGCCCCAGCATTTT CASSRQNNQPQHF
medium-sized NA TRBJ2-2 TRBV6-8 TGTGCCATCTCACAGGGTCGGAACACCGGGGAGCTGTTTTTT CAISQGRNTGELFF
medium-sized NA TRBJ2-7 TRBV11-3 TGTGCCAGCAGCCCGCCCCGGTCTACCCTATACGAGCAGTACTTC CASSPPRSTLYEQYF
NA TRBD2 TRBJ2-1 TRBV11-3 TGTGCCAGCAGTCGATCCTCACTAGCGGGAGGCCCGTACAATGAGCAGTTCTTC CASSRSSLAGGPYNEQFF
NA NA TRBJ1-5 TRBV19 TGTGCCAGTAGTATAGATTGGGACGCGAAGCCCCAGCATTTT CASSIDWDAKPQHF
many NA TRBJ1-5 TRBV11-3 TGTGCCAGCAGCCAAGGGTGGGCCCGGAGCAATCAGCCCCAGCATTTT CASSQGWARSNQPQHF
medium-sized TRBD1 TRBJ2-7 TRBV11-3 TGTGCCAGCAGTACGAGGGGACAGGGGGCTTACCACGAGCAGTACTTC CASSTRGQGAYHEQYF
large NA TRBJ1-2 TRBV18 TGTGCCAGCTCACCACCAAATAACTATGGCTACACCTTC CASSPPNNYGYTF
many NA TRBJ2-7 TRBV11-3 TGTGCCAGCAGCCCCCAGGACTTGCCCTACGAGCAGTACTTC CASSPQDLPYEQYF
NA NA TRBJ1-5 TRBV16 TGTGCCAGCAGCCAGAGAAATAGCAATCAGCCCCAGCATTTT CASSQRNSNQPQHF
NA NA TRBJ1-5 TRBV19 TGTGCCAGTAGTATTAAGCTTTCGAGTAGCAATCAGCCCCAGCATTTT CASSIKLSSSNQPQHF
NA TRBD2 TRBJ2-1 TRBV18 TGTGCCAGCTCCTCGCGGTACGGGAGGGCAAGCAATGAGCAGTTCTTC CASSSRYGRASNEQFF
medium-sized TRBD1 TRBJ1-1 TRBV4-1 TGCGCCAGCAGCCAAAAATACGGGACAGCTGAAGCTTTCTTT CASSQKYGTAEAFF
many NA TRBJ2-2 TRBV11-3 TGTGCCAGCAGCTTGGGACGGCCGAACACCGGGGAGCTGTTTTTT CASSLGRPNTGELFF
NA TRBD2 TRBJ2-3 TRBV6-8 TGTGCCATCAGTGTCGGGGACTATGGGGACGAAGATACGCAGTATTTT CAISVGDYGDEDTQYF
NA TRBD1 TRBJ2-2 TRBV19 TGTGCCAGTAGTCGCAAAATCCGGACAGGCCGGCACGCCGGGGAGCTGTTTTTT CASSRKIRTGRHAGELFF
few TRBD2 TRBJ2-7 TRBV6-8 TGTGCCAGCACCAAAGCGGGGTCCTACGAGCAGTACTTC CASTKAGSYEQYF
medium-sized NA TRBJ1-1 TRBV28 TGTGCCAGCAGTTTACACGGTAGGACTGAAGCTTTCTTT CASSLHGRTEAFF
large NA TRBJ2-1 TRBV11-3 TGTGCCAGCAGCTCGGGACACCCTACTTACAATGAGCAGTTCTTC CASSSGHPTYNEQFF
once NA TRBJ1-1 TRBV19 TGTGCCAGTAGTATTGGGGTGGCGACTGGGGCTTTCTTT CASSIGVATGAFF
medium-sized TRBD1 TRBJ1-6 TRBV6-8 TGTGCCAGCAGTTTCAGGGGGAACCTTAATTCACCCCTCCACTTT CASSFRGNLNSPLHF
few NA TRBJ1-2 TRBV9 TGTGCCAGCAGCGTAGCGGGGCAGACTAACTATGGCTACACCTTC CASSVAGQTNYGYTF
few NA TRBJ2-3 TRBV18 TGTGCCAGCTCACCAGACGAAGATACGCAGTATTTT CASSPDEDTQYF
few NA TRBJ1-2 TRBV9 TGTGCCAGCAGCGTAGGCAGCGGCTATGGCTACACCTTC CASSVGSGYGYTF
NA TRBD2 TRBJ2-3 TRBV9 TGTGCCAGCAGCCTCGGACTAGCGGCTACAGATACGCAGTATTTT CASSLGLAATDTQYF
NA NA TRBJ1-3 TRBV6-8 TGTGCCAGCAGGGACCTGGGGGGAAACACCATATATTTT CASRDLGGNTIYF
many NA TRBJ2-5 TRBV11-3 TGTGCCAGCAGCTATTCCTCCAGCCCCATGGAGACCCAGTACTTC CASSYSSSPMETQYF
many TRBD2 TRBJ2-2 TRBV11-3 TGTGCCAGCAGCTTAGGCCTAGCGGGAAACACCGGGGAGCTGTTTTTT CASSLGLAGNTGELFF
NA TRBD1 TRBJ2-7 TRBV6-8 TGTGCCAGCAGCAGACAGGGGGGCCACGAGCAGTACTTC CASSRQGGHEQYF
many NA TRBJ1-1 TRBV11-3 TGTGCCAGCAGCTTGAGCGTACATGAGAACACTGAAGCTTTCTTT CASSLSVHENTEAFF
many TRBD1 TRBJ1-1 TRBV11-3 TGTGCCAGCAGCTTGGGGGACAGGGCCTTTACTGAAGCTTTCTTT CASSLGDRAFTEAFF
many NA TRBJ2-3 TRBV11-3 TGTGCCAGCAGCCGGAGGGAGATTGGCACAGATACGCAGTATTTT CASSRREIGTDTQYF
few NA TRBJ1-6 TRBV6-8 TGTGCCATCAGGGCCGGGGGCATAGCACCCCTCCACTTT CAIRAGGIAPLHF
NA TRBD1 TRBJ2-7 TRBV19 TGTGCCAGTAGAGCGAGGGGGCCTTCGTACGAGCAGTACTTC CASRARGPSYEQYF
few NA TRBJ2-7 TRBV6-8 TGTGCCAGCAGTTACCAACTAGGCTACGAGCAGTACTTC CASSYQLGYEQYF
many NA TRBJ1-2 TRBV11-3 TGTGCCAGCAGCTTGAGGGAGTGGGACCACTATGGCTACACCTTC CASSLREWDHYGYTF
few NA TRBJ2-3 TRBV1 TGCGCCAGCAGCCAAAAACAGGGAGATGCAGATACGCAGTATTTT CASSQKQGDADTQYF
few NA TRBJ1-1 TRBV18 TGTGCCAGCTCACCACGTCAGGGCGATTTGAACACTGAAGCTTTCTTT CASSPRQGDLNTEAFF
many TRBD2 TRBJ2-7 TRBV11-3 TGTGCCAGCAGCTTAAACGGCGGGAGAATGTACGAGCAGTACTTC CASSLNGGRMYEQYF
few TRBD2 TRBJ2-1 TRBV11-3 TGTGCCAGCAGCCCTACCGAGGGACTAGCGGAATACAATGAGCAGTTCTTC CASSPTEGLAEYNEQFF
NA NA TRBJ2-7 TRBV23-1 TGCGCCAGCAGCCAAGACCGGGGCTCCTACGAGCAGTACTTC CASSQDRGSYEQYF
NA NA TRBJ1-4 TRBV18 TGTGCCAGCTCCCCTCCAGGACAGCTAACTAATGAAAAACTGTTTTTT CASSPPGQLTNEKLFF
many TRBD2 TRBJ2-1 TRBV11-3 TGTGCCAGCGCTGAGACCAGCGGGAGGCCCAATGAGCAGTTCTTC CASAETSGRPNEQFF
few TRBD2 TRBJ2-3 TRBV12-5 TGTGCTAGTGGTTTGGTACAAGACGGGAGGGCCGGAACAGATACGCAGTATTTT CASGLVQDGRAGTDTQYF
many TRBD2 TRBJ2-1 TRBV6-8 TGTGCCATCAGACCCGGACTAGCGGGGACCTACAATGAGCAGTTCTTC CAIRPGLAGTYNEQFF
few TRBD1 TRBJ1-1 TRBV19 TGTGCCAGTAGTATCCGACAGGGGGCCGCGGGTGAAGCTTTCTTT CASSIRQGAAGEAFF
NA NA TRBJ2-1 TRBV19 TGTGCCAGTATCCGCGGAAATGAGCAGTTCTTC CASIRGNEQFF